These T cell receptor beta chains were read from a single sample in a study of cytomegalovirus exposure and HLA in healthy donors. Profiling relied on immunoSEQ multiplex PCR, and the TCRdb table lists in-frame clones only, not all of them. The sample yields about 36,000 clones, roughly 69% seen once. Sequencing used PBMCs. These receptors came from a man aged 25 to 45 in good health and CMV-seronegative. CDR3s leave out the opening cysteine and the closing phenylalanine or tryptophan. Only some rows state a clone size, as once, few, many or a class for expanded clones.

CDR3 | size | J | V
ASRINRGNSPLH | NA | TRBJ1-6 | TRBV6-1
ASSYSIGQRAYEQY | NA | TRBJ2-7 | TRBV6-5
ASSGEGRAEAF | NA | TRBJ1-1 | TRBV19
ASSFQDTTWFGTEAF | NA | TRBJ1-1 | TRBV5-4
ASRGGHSNQPQH | few | TRBJ1-5 | TRBV27
ASSVASEHDTQY | NA | TRBJ2-3 | TRBV9
AISGATGGDTQY | NA | TRBJ2-3 | TRBV10-3
ATSKTAGSYEQY | NA | TRBJ2-7 | TRBV27
ASRAQGASYNSPLH | NA | TRBJ1-6 | TRBV28
ASSYRDRGGADTQY | NA | TRBJ2-3 | TRBV6-5
ASSPSPTDTQY | once | TRBJ2-3 | TRBV7-7
ASRGRPGGDTQY | few | TRBJ2-3 | TRBV5-1
ASSERGAVGNTIY | NA | TRBJ1-3 | TRBV10-1
ASSGVTVRQPQH | few | TRBJ1-5 | TRBV2
SVVMGGWETQY | NA | TRBJ2-5 | TRBV29-1
SARDRDRTR | once | TRBJ1-2 | TRBV20-1
ASKEHDEQY | NA | TRBJ2-7 | TRBV2
ARDRDYEQY | NA | TRBJ2-7 | TRBV6-4
ASSQGRRTEANYGYT | medium-sized | TRBJ1-2 | TRBV4-1
ASSQEGPTGGVHYNEQF | NA | TRBJ2-1 | TRBV4-2
ASSLTGGQEDTQY | large | TRBJ2-3 | TRBV11-2
ASSSGGQGLYNEQF | NA | TRBJ2-1 | TRBV7-2
ASSPGTSGSSAF | few | TRBJ2-1 | TRBV11-3
ASSQDLAGGRDEQF | NA | TRBJ2-1 | TRBV4-2
ASTAGGEGQPQH | NA | TRBJ1-5 | TRBV28
ASSLSQSHTGELF | once | TRBJ2-2 | TRBV6-5
ASSHRGDNYGYT | NA | TRBJ1-2 | TRBV25-1
ASRRDHYNSPLH | NA | TRBJ1-6 | TRBV14
ASSRPGQGLRETQY | NA | TRBJ2-5 | TRBV5-4
ATSPPPVNEQY | NA | TRBJ2-7 | TRBV10-3
ASTSTSYEQY | NA | TRBJ2-7 | TRBV6-1
ASSAWLADTGELF | medium-sized | TRBJ2-2 | TRBV9
ASSDLDRGGNREKLF | few | TRBJ1-4 | TRBV10-2
ASSPLAPMNTEAF | NA | TRBJ1-1 | TRBV28
ASSLRAGKQPQH | NA | TRBJ1-5 | TRBV5-1
ATQGAPEQF | NA | TRBJ2-1 | TRBV13
ASSPGQASSYEQY | few | TRBJ2-7 | TRBV28
SAHREYEQY | few | TRBJ2-7 | TRBV20-1
ASSALTGRETQY | NA | TRBJ2-5 | TRBV19
ASSTGPTEAF | NA | TRBJ1-1 | TRBV6-5
ASSGDAGGGELF | NA | TRBJ2-2 | TRBV6-1
ASSEGREAQPQH | NA | TRBJ1-5 | TRBV10-2